This T cell receptor beta chain appears in the sequencing data of a study of shared clonotypes between healthy human individuals (dated by TCRdb to 2019 to 2021). Regarding the research as a whole: A couple of women and a few men aged 18 to 49 years were included in the cohort. For each donor, three plates each were used for CD4 naive and CD4 memory, two plates were used for CD8 naive, and one plate was used for CD8 memory. To estimate repertoire size and how much clonotypes are shared between individuals, the study performed deep sequencing of blood TCR repertoires from 4 to 6 healthy adults. To increase sequencing depth and limit assay-specific biases, different laboratories used diverse techniques to prepare libraries and sequence TCR repertoires. Per donor, leukapheresis produced somewhere between about 0.9 and 9 billion PBMCs.

Paper-wide results and their limitations: Estimated clonotype richness was generally larger for naive than for memory subsets. Sampling was restricted to blood, and TCR repertoires in tissues likely differ from the TCR repertoires found in blood. Even with the large sequencing depth, rarefaction of the sorted-subset datasets indicated that sequencing was incomplete. Compared with non-shared clonotypes, the clonotypes found in all four sorted-subset donors had higher generation probabilities. The genetic and exposure-history diversity represented was limited by the small number of donors. When several donors were compared, the shared fraction of clonotypes was around 5.1% for naive CD4, over 3% for naive CD8, roughly 2.5% for memory CD4, and 0.3% to 0.5% for memory CD8. Pairwise subsampling led to the expectation that sequencing depth would affect the degree of clonotype sharing among donors.

Using the deep immunoSEQ assay, TCR CDR3 regions were amplified from genomic DNA by multiplex PCR. Genomic DNA extracted from each cell subset was distributed evenly over all wells of several immunoSEQ 96-well plates, and each plate served as one replicate. For sorted subsets, approximately 200 ng of genomic DNA, equivalent to 25,000 to 30,000 T cell genomes, went into each replicate PCR. Purified libraries were quantified with a Qubit 3.0 fluorometer, sized on a Bioanalyzer 2100, and re-quantified with the KAPA Library Quantification kit. A separate single-read 150-cycle Illumina NextSeq 550 flow cell was used to sequence each immunoSEQ 96-well plate. The authors' analysis ran thus. Because the immunoSEQ output included only junctional sequences and no quality scores, the filtering could not be the same as the filtering used for full-length reads. To assign V/J genes and CDR3, sequences were annotated against IMGT germline references using PyIR, a Python wrapper for IgBLAST v1.9. Reads with weak V/J assignments (E-value above 1e-6), missing CDR3, stop codons, out-of-frame junctions, or ambiguous translated residues were removed. V3J clonotypes were defined as sequences sharing the same inferred V gene, J gene, and CDR3 amino acid sequence. To compute the percentage overlap between repertoires, the number of shared unique clonotypes was divided by the size of the smaller repertoire. Richness of each repertoire was evaluated using RTK rarefaction, the Chao1 estimator, and Recon v2.1 estimates of unobserved clonotypes. Generation probabilities were computed with OLGA for all TCRbeta clonotypes obtained by the gDNA method from a handful of donors. Sourced from immuneACCESS, this table was stored by TCRdb with only in-frame sequences that have V and J called. A share of the clones is absent; for the studies checked, an unresolved V gene accounts for under half, and the remainder has no known explanation. Clonal size and the V and J genes are those of that table, whereas D and trimming came from the DNA. Counted in this sample were nearly 750,000 clones; over 60% of them appeared once. Approximately 1.7% of the sample goes to the ten largest clones.

Donors were healthy HIV-negative adults with no recently reported acute infections or vaccinations. Every donor was a Caucasian adult residing in Nashville, Tennessee, USA. CD4+ T cells were enriched through magnetic negative selection, after which naive cells were positively selected on CD45RA and the remaining negative fraction served as the memory subset. Blood was collected by leukapheresis, and PBMCs were isolated by Ficoll-Histopaque density gradient centrifugation and then cryopreserved in liquid nitrogen vapor phase. Analytical flow cytometry was used to check the purity and quantity of every magnetically sorted T cell population. Each sorted fraction had its genomic DNA isolated and then quantified by UV absorbance on a Nanodrop 2000c. V lost 3 bases and J lost 2 bases; the stretch between them is 5 bases long. The germline V gene specifies SNHLY as CDR1 and FYNNEI as CDR2. Counted from cysteine to phenylalanine, this CDR3 has 12 amino acids. Solely the CDR3 DNA is kept, with 36 bases framed from the first base.

Comment on this clone: Which antigen it targets is not known. No quality values exist for individual bases; no much larger clone is one base distant.

In this chain, TRBV2 is recombined with TRBJ2-7; there is no confident call for the D gene. The TCR originated in a woman aged 30 to 39 in good health. Sequencing was done on a sample of memory CD4+ T cells sorted from blood. Per the publication, the cell subset or site label means: CD45RA-negative fraction. The encoded CDR3 is CASSDSPYEQYF. The DNA sequence reads TGTGCCAGCAGTGACTCTCCCTACGAGCAGTACTTC.